Sequencing of this T cell receptor (beta chain) was carried out in a study of tumor-infiltrating lymphocytes in primary liver carcinoma (dated by TCRdb to the late 2010s). With respect to the entire study: The five patients, three men and two women aged 30 to 69 years, had hepatocellular carcinoma (four) or combined HCC and intrahepatic cholangiocarcinoma (one). The five patients had tumors staged T1-T3 N0M0, with maximum diameters ranging from roughly 4.2 to 11 cm. Roughly 3.5 to 7.5 million productive TCRbeta reads were obtained per sample, and no significant difference in read depth was found between tissue types. TCRbeta repertoire sequencing, expression microarrays and whole-exome sequencing were combined in the study across five regions of each liver tumor, with adjacent normal tissue and blood also included. TCRbeta repertoire sequencing covered 35 specimens from 5 patients: some 25 tumor regions, 5 adjacent noncancerous liver tissues and 5 peripheral blood samples. To link TCRbeta repertoire diversity to the local molecular phenotype, the approximately 25 tumor region samples were profiled with Agilent mRNA microarrays. High reproducibility was observed for the technical replicate repertoires, with mean shared-clone rates approximately 0.9 and correlation coefficients above 0.95. General conclusions and limits of the study: The top 250 clones made up a significantly larger repertoire fraction in tumors than in blood (p = 0.039). Consistent with antigen-driven expansion, pairs of tumor regions showed higher repertoire overlap (mean roughly 35%) than either tumor-adjacent pairs (around 17%) or tumor-blood pairs (about 15%). Because sequencing covered only the TCR beta chain and unpaired alpha chains were not captured, true repertoire diversity is likely underestimated. Only five or six patients were included in the study, and the authors note that the findings should be validated in a larger study. Just about 8-24% of top clones turned up in all five regions of a tumor, which suggests spatial heterogeneity among tumor-infiltrating T cells. Because the samples were bulk and unsorted, CD4+ and CD8+ T cell repertoires could not be compared.

A constant-region primer and ProtoScript II reverse transcriptase were used to reverse-transcribe TCRbeta-specific cDNA from roughly 0.55 ug total RNA. TCRbeta libraries were built with three nested multiplex PCR rounds, a slightly modified ARM-PCR procedure. Each of the first two PCR rounds ran for approximately 10 cycles using multiplex TRBV1-TRBV30 forward primers together with a Cbeta reverse primer. Sample barcodes and Illumina adapters were added in a final 25-cycle PCR with Deep VentR polymerase. Before sequencing, amplicons between 200 and 500 bp were purified from gel using a QIAquick gel extraction kit. An Illumina HiSeq 2500 was used to sequence the TCRbeta amplicons, generating 250-bp paired-end reads. Per the original workflow: Quality trimming of reads was performed with Trimmomatic v0.33, and paired reads were merged with FLASH v1.2.11 so that full CDR3 sequences could be recovered. V, D and J germline segments were assigned to the rearranged TCRbeta sequences by MiGEC v1.2.1b. Clonotype statistics, along with Shannon-Wiener diversity indices, were calculated using VDJtools v1.0.0. To reduce sampling bias, subsequent analyses other than the diversity analysis used only the 250 most abundant clonotypes in each sample. TCRdb cleaned the public reads at Q25 with fastp, built clones with MiXCR and kept in-frame beta chains. Identical CDR3 protein sequences are pooled into one entry, listed with their most common genes and DNA. The V and J calls reflect TCRdb's pipeline rather than the authors' work. The sample yields fewer than 200,000 distinct CDR3 sequences; about 82% were counted once. Of the sample, 15% to 20% falls within the top ten clones.

Without any cell sorting, total RNA and DNA were extracted together from roughly 21-30 mg of bulk tissue using the AllPrep DNA/RNA mini kit. Between November 2015 and early 2016, roughly 5 patients in China with histopathologically diagnosed primary liver carcinoma had their tumors surgically resected. Patients had chronic HBV infection and were treatment-naive at sampling. Five spatially separated regions were sampled per tumor: superior, inferior, left-lateral and right-lateral poles, plus the tumor centre. Histology showed that every tumor sample contained more than 85% viable tumor cells. Each fresh piece of tumor and adjacent tissue was cut in two, with one half stored in RNAlater at -80 degrees C and the other half sent for histology. For this clonotype: This clone's antigen is unknown. At one end, the junction sequence differs from germline, possibly due to a read error.

The germline V gene specifies SQVTM as CDR1 and ANQGSEA as CDR2. The CDR3 runs 12 amino acids, cysteine and phenylalanine included. The retained sequence is limited to the CDR3, 36 bases, with the frame set at the first base. In this chain, TRBV29-1 is recombined with TRBJ1-1; the D region possibly corresponds to TRBD1 (5 bases align). The sequencing sample was made of tumor tissue from primary liver carcinoma. The TCR sequence derives from a man in his forties with primary liver carcinoma and hepatitis B virus infection. In nucleotide form, the sequence is TGCAGCGTTGAATGGTCGGGGACTGAAGTTTTCTTT. It specifies CSVEWSGTEVFF.